This T cell receptor beta chain was sequenced during a study of OX40 agonist ivuxolimab in advanced cancers. As for the study in general: Each dose-escalation patient presented with hepatocellular carcinoma, melanoma, renal cell or head and neck cancer.

Peripheral blood came from all dose cohorts at three timepoints. The method was immunoSEQ multiplex PCR; TCRdb's version includes in-frame clones alone and lacks a portion of them. The sample consists of 65,000 to 90,000 clones, 92% of them appearing once. The sequence derives from an adult with an advanced solid tumor such as melanoma, head and neck, liver or kidney cancer. This specimen was CD4+ or CD8+ T cells sorted from blood, taken in a trial of the OX40 agonist ivuxolimab.

The CDR3 sequence: CASSPGEGPTTYEQYF. In DNA form, the CDR3 reads TGTGCCAGCAGCCCCGGAGAGGGGCCGACAACCTACGAGCAGTACTTC. The genes are TRBV14 and TRBJ2-7, with D possibly being TRBD1 or TRBD2 (5 bases each). The CDR3 runs 16 residues. Germline V gives CDR1 SGHDN, CDR2 FVKESK. Trimming took 4 bases from V and 2 from J, leaving 18 bases between them.